What follows are 31 T cell receptor beta chains derived from one specimen sequenced in a study of T cell repertoires in ileal Crohn's disease. Time point noted: neoterminal ileum biopsy at postoperative endoscopy, about 6 months after surgery. Profiling relied on immunoSEQ multiplex PCR, and the TCRdb table lists in-frame clones only, not all of them. There are about 380 clones in the sample; around 90% occur only once, and around 15% lies in the top ten. Sequencing was carried out using ileal tissue. The receptors were gathered from an adult with Crohn's disease.

This clone was observed a few times. The chain uses TRBV6-6 and TRBJ1-2; D unclear. Germline lookup yields CDR1 MNHNY and CDR2 SVGAGI (reference sequence). V gave up 7 bases and J gave up 4 bases, with 7 bases separating them. This CDR3 has 11 amino acids. This chain's CDR3 is CASTQSYGYTF. CDR3 nucleotides: TGTGCCAGCACCCAGAGCTATGGCTACACCTTC.

This chain connects TRBV19 to TRBJ1-5, with 7 bases that match TRBD1. Germline V gives CDR1 LNHDA, CDR2 SQIVND (reference sequence). This CDR3 spans 14 amino acids. Trimming at V came to 4 bases and at J to 6 bases, leaving 6 bases not matched to a gene. CDR3 nucleotide sequence: TGTGCCAGTAGTACCCGACAGGGAGGTCAGCCCCAGCATTTT. Translation: CASSTRQGGQPQHF.

The genes are TRBV7-9 and TRBJ2-1, with D possibly being TRBD2 (6 bases). Trimming removed 3 bases from V and 10 bases from J, with 19 bases in between. Germline V gives CDR1 SEHNR, CDR2 FQNEAQ (reference sequence). CDR3 length: 15 residues. Written as DNA, the CDR3 is TGTGCCAGCAGCTTTAGGAGGGGTATGGTGTGGGAGCAGTTCTTC. Protein product: CASSFRRGMVWEQFF.

V and J are TRBV9 and TRBJ2-5; D possibly corresponds to TRBD2 (6 bases). Per germline, CDR1 SGDLS and CDR2 YYNGEE. The V end was cut by 0 bases, the J end by 7 bases, with 22 bases between. The CDR3 length is 17 residues. CDR3 in DNA: TGTGCCAGCAGCGTAGATGACGGGGGTGGCCCCTCGGTGACCCAGTACTTC. It yields the protein CASSVDDGGGPSVTQYF.

The chain employs TRBV4-3 and TRBJ2-3; D perhaps matches TRBD2 (6 bases). V lost 4 bases and J 4 bases, leaving 12 bases between the germline ends. This CDR3 is built from 14 residues. The germline V gene encodes CDR1 LGHNA and CDR2 YSLEER. Here the CDR3 DNA reads TGCGCCAGCAGCCTAGAGGAGGGAGCAGATACGCAGTATTTT. Translation: CASSLEEGADTQYF.

This chain connects TRBV9 to TRBJ1-2; D not certain. V was pared by 0 bases and J by 3 bases, with 9 bases between. The CDR3 is 14 amino acids. The germline V gene has CDR1 SGDLS and CDR2 YYNGEE. This CDR3 is CASSVGWVDYGYTF. CDR3 nucleotide sequence: TGTGCCAGCAGCGTAGGGTGGGTTGACTATGGCTACACCTTC.

The gene calls are TRBV10-3 and TRBJ2-3, with TRBD2 identical over 9 bases. CDR1 is ENHRY and CDR2 is SYGVKD in the germline V gene. V lost 5 bases, J lost 4 bases, and 1 base stayed unmatched. The CDR3 length is 13 residues. CDR3 protein: CAISSGGPDTQYF. In DNA form, the CDR3 reads TGTGCCATCAGTAGCGGGGGGCCAGATACGCAGTATTTT.

The chain employs TRBV30 and TRBJ2-3, with D perhaps TRBD1 or TRBD2 (5 bases each). Germline values: CDR1 GTSNPN, CDR2 SVGIG (reference sequence). The V end was cut by 8 bases, the J end by 0 bases, with 12 bases between. The CDR3 extends over 13 amino acids. The DNA for the CDR3 is TGTGCCCGGGACCTAGGGAGCACAGATACGCAGTATTTT. It is translated as CARDLGSTDTQYF.

This clone showed up just a few times. The DNA of the CDR3 is TGTGCCAGCAGTGAGAATGGGGGAGGGGCCGGGGAGCTGTTTTTT. Translated: CASSENGGGAGELFF. This chain links TRBV2 with TRBJ2-2; 7 bases map to TRBD2. The length of the CDR3 is 15 residues. Trimming removed 3 bases from V and 6 bases from J; junction bases left unmatched: 7. Germline V gene sequence: CDR1 SNHLY, CDR2 FYNNEI.

This clone is deemed hyperexpanded. V gene TRBV19 combines with J gene TRBJ2-7; D possibly corresponds to TRBD2 (5 bases). Germline V gene sequence: CDR1 LNHDA, CDR2 SQIVND (reference sequence). Trimming shortened V by 4 bases and J by 2 bases, and 21 bases separated the two germline ends. This CDR3 is 17 amino acids long. The CDR3 region has the DNA TGTGCCAGTAGTACCCCGGAGGACTCAGCGGAACCCTACGAGCAGTACTTC. Encoded protein: CASSTPEDSAEPYEQYF.

The V and J genes are TRBV6-1 and TRBJ1-5, with D tentatively TRBD1 (5 bases). Trimming took 1 base from V and 9 from J, leaving 13 bases between them. Germline V CDR1 and CDR2: MNHNS, SASEGT. The CDR3 loop spans 14 amino acids. CDR3 nucleotide sequence: TGTGCCAGCAGTGAAGTTTGGGGGGGTCGGCCCCAGCATTTT. Translating it yields CASSEVWGGRPQHF.

The rearrangement links TRBV27 to TRBJ1-2, with unresolved D. From germline, CDR1 is MNHEY and CDR2 SMNVEV (reference sequence). Trimming removed 5 bases at V and 2 bases at J, with 9 bases between. The CDR3 covers 13 residues. The CDR3 spells CASSNMGNYGYTF. DNA of the CDR3: TGTGCCAGCAGTAACATGGGCAACTATGGCTACACCTTC.

This clone has more than one count but fewer than ten. The chain has TRBV6-5 and TRBJ2-2; possible D gene TRBD1, 6 bases. Germline CDR1 is MNHEY and CDR2 is SVGAGI. Trimming shortened V by 6 bases and J by 4 bases, and 15 bases separated the two germline ends. CDR3 length equals 15 residues. CDR3 region: CASSSGAWSTGELFF. CDR3 nucleotides: TGTGCCAGCAGCTCAGGGGCTTGGAGCACCGGGGAGCTGTTTTTT.

The chain is built from TRBV7-2 and TRBJ2-1; 9 bases map to TRBD2. V shed 4 bases and J 0 bases; nucleotides not matched to a gene: 4. The CDR3 consists of 16 residues. CDR1 SGHTA and CDR2 FQGNSA come from the germline V gene. In DNA form, the CDR3 reads TGTGCCAGCAGCTCACTAGCGGGTAGCTCCTACAATGAGCAGTTCTTC. It specifies CASSSLAGSSYNEQFF.

The chain is built from TRBV30 and TRBJ1-6; D unresolved. CDR1 is GTSNPN and CDR2 is SVGIG in the germline V gene (reference sequence). There are 13 residues in the CDR3. V lost 4 bases, J lost 7 bases, and 11 bases lay in between. This CDR3 is CAWTVENNSPLHF. In DNA form, the CDR3 reads TGTGCCTGGACAGTAGAGAACAATTCACCCCTCCACTTT.

This chain uses TRBV27 with TRBJ2-3; TRBD2 matches at 7 bases. The germline V gene has CDR1 MNHEY and CDR2 SMNVEV (reference sequence). The CDR3 consists of 15 residues. The ends lost 4 bases at V and 6 bases at J; junction bases unmatched: 10. The CDR3 here is CASSYGRGVLDTQYF. DNA for the CDR3: TGTGCCAGCAGTTATGGACGGGGGGTCTTGGATACGCAGTATTTT.

The CDR3 DNA is TGTGCCTGGAGGGGACAGGGCGATAACTATGGCTACACCTTC. As protein: CAWRGQGDNYGYTF. The V call is TRBV30, the J call TRBJ1-2; 9 bases fit TRBD1. The CDR3 is made up of 14 amino acids. The germline CDR1 and CDR2 sequences are GTSNPN and SVGIG (reference sequence). The V gene end was trimmed by 3 bases and the J gene end by 1 base; junction bases not matched to a gene: 3.

This sequence joins TRBV7-4 and TRBJ2-1; TRBD2 matches at 10 bases. The ends lost 4 bases at V and 5 bases at J; junction bases unmatched: 8. Per germline, CDR1 SGHVT and CDR2 SQSDAQ. This CDR3 region has 16 residues. The CDR3, as DNA: TGTGCCAGCAGCTCCGAAATAGCGGGGGGACACAATGAGCAGTTCTTC. Its translation: CASSSEIAGGHNEQFF.

The V and J genes are TRBV12-5 and TRBJ1-2; a possible D gene is TRBD1 (6 bases). Germline V gene lookup returns CDR1 LGHNT and CDR2 FRNRAP. V gave up 5 bases and J gave up 4 bases, with 17 bases separating them. This CDR3 contains 15 residues. CDR3 region: CASGPSPLGGYGYTF. CDR3 bases: TGTGCTAGTGGTCCGTCTCCCCTAGGGGGCTATGGCTACACCTTC.

J is TRBJ1-2 and V is TRBV10-2, with D unclear. CDR3 length: 16 amino acids. Germline lookup yields CDR1 WSHSY and CDR2 SAAADI. The V gene lost 2 bases and the J gene lost 6 bases, with 19 bases spanning the gap. The CDR3: CASSEGSWVSENGYTF. The CDR3 coding sequence is TGCGCCAGCAGTGAGGGGAGTTGGGTTAGCGAAAATGGCTACACCTTC.

This clone was picked up one time. CDR3 in DNA: TGTGCCAGCAGTGAAATCGTCGGCGGGATCAAGAGGGAGACCCAGTACTTC. Amino acid sequence: CASSEIVGGIKRETQYF. The chain carries TRBV2 and TRBJ2-5; tentatively, D is TRBD2 (6 bases). The CDR3 length is 17 residues. V dropped 2 bases and J dropped 5 bases, with 21 bases sitting between them. Germline V gives CDR1 SNHLY, CDR2 FYNNEI.

This chain joins TRBV4-2 and TRBJ2-7; no firm D call. This CDR3 has 11 residues. Trimming cost V 5 bases and J 5 bases, with 7 bases left between them. Germline V gives CDR1 LGHNA, CDR2 YNFKEQ. The CDR3 protein is CASSSRHEQYF. The CDR3 DNA follows: TGTGCCAGCAGCTCTCGACACGAGCAGTACTTC.

The genes are TRBV27 and TRBJ2-4; TRBD2 matches at 14 bases. The junction had 4 bases not matched to a gene; V was cut back by 0 bases and J by 3 bases. The CDR3 length is 18 residues. The germline CDR1 and CDR2 sequences are MNHEY and SMNVEV (reference sequence). For the CDR3, the DNA is TGTGCCAGCAGTTTATCGGGACTAGCGGGGGTGGTCAAAAACATTCAGTACTTC. Amino acids: CASSLSGLAGVVKNIQYF.

This chain uses TRBV6-5 with TRBJ2-1; D remains unclear. Germline CDR1 reads MNHEY; CDR2 reads SVGAGI. This CDR3 has 14 residues. Trimming removed 6 bases at V and 2 bases at J, with 11 bases between. Written as DNA, the CDR3 is TGTGCCAGCAGCCCCTTATGGCCCTACAATGAGCAGTTCTTC. Translating gives CASSPLWPYNEQFF.

This chain joins TRBV5-6 and TRBJ1-2, with 9 nucleotides matching TRBD1. V lost 4 bases, J lost 4 bases, and 8 bases stayed unmatched. Germline lookup yields CDR1 SGHDT and CDR2 YYEEEE. The CDR3 totals 15 residues. The CDR3 DNA sequence: TGTGCCAGCAGCCTGTACGGACAGGGGATCTATGGCTACACCTTC. Its translation is CASSLYGQGIYGYTF.

The chain has TRBV29-1 and TRBJ2-7, with TRBD1 identical over 7 bases. V shed 7 bases, J shed 3 bases, and the junction held 9 bases outside the gene matches. Germline lookup yields CDR1 SQVTM and CDR2 ANQGSEA. The CDR3 spans 13 residues. CDR3 bases: TGCAGCGCTGGGACAGTCGGCGGCTACGAGCAGTACTTC. Protein: CSAGTVGGYEQYF.

This sequence joins TRBV5-1 and TRBJ1-1, with D possibly being TRBD1 (6 bases). Between the trimmed V and J ends, which lost 2 bases and 2 bases, there was a span of 10 bases. This CDR3 contains 14 residues. Germline lookup yields CDR1 SGHRS and CDR2 YFSETQ. The CDR3 protein is CASSFQGTNTEAFF. The CDR3 DNA follows: TGCGCCAGCAGCTTCCAGGGGACCAACACTGAAGCTTTCTTT.

The rearrangement links TRBV5-1 to TRBJ2-3; 8 bases match TRBD1. The CDR3 loop spans 15 amino acids. Germline V lookup: CDR1 SGHRS, CDR2 YFSETQ. Losses at the gene ends were 7 bases for V and 3 bases for J; bases not matched to a gene: 10. In DNA form, the CDR3 reads TGCGCCAGCCGGGATCAGGGGGCTAGTACAGATACGCAGTATTTT. Protein sequence: CASRDQGASTDTQYF.

This chain connects TRBV7-9 to TRBJ2-1; D not certain. V dropped 3 bases and J dropped 6 bases, with 15 bases sitting between them. Germline V gene data show CDR1 as SEHNR and CDR2 as FQNEAQ (reference sequence). There are 15 residues in the CDR3. This CDR3 is CASSFLPGRFNEQFF. The DNA for the CDR3 is TGTGCCAGCAGCTTCCTGCCAGGACGGTTCAATGAGCAGTTCTTC.

The V gene is TRBV5-1, the J gene TRBJ1-1; maybe TRBD1 (5 bases). This CDR3 has 14 amino acids. The V and J ends lost 0 bases and 5 bases respectively, with 11 bases between them. Per germline, CDR1 SGHRS and CDR2 YFSETQ. In DNA, the CDR3 is TGCGCCAGCAGCTTGGACATGGGGGGGACTGAAGCTTTCTTT. Translating gives CASSLDMGGTEAFF.

J is TRBJ2-3 and V is TRBV4-3, with D perhaps matching TRBD1 (6 bases). Trimming removed 0 bases from V and 4 bases from J, with 8 bases in between. The CDR3 sequence is 14 residues long. Germline V gene data show CDR1 as LGHNA and CDR2 as YSLEER. This CDR3 reads CASSQEQGSDTQYF. The CDR3 DNA follows: TGCGCCAGCAGCCAAGAACAGGGATCAGATACGCAGTATTTT.